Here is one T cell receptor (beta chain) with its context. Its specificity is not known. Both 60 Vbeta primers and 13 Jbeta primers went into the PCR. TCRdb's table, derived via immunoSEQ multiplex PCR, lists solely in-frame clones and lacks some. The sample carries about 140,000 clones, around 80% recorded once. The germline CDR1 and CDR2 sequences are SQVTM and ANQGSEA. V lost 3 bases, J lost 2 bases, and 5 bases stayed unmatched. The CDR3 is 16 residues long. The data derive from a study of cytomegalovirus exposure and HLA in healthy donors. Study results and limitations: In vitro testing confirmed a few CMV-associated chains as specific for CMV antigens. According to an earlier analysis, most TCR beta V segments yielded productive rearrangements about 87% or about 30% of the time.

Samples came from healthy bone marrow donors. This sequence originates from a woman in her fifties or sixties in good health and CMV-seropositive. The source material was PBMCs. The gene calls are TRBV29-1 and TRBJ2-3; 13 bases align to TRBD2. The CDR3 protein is CSVDALAGGPTDTQYF. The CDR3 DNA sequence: TGCAGCGTTGACGCACTAGCGGGGGGGCCCACAGATACGCAGTATTTT.